A single sample gave rise to the 30 T cell receptor beta chains below, sequenced in a study of blood T cell repertoires in COVID-19. Sequenced by immunoSEQ multiplex PCR; TCRdb stores in-frame clones only, minus some. The data hold about 65,000 clones, with around 90% observed a single time. Sequencing was done on a sample of peripheral blood. These receptors were obtained from a man in his fifties or sixties with acute or convalescent COVID-19.

The V gene is TRBV19, the J gene TRBJ2-7; 9 positions agree with TRBD1. Germline trimming cut 6 bases from V and 3 bases from J; bases unmatched to any gene: 9. This CDR3 region has 15 residues. Germline CDR1 and CDR2: LNHDA and SQIVND (reference sequence). The CDR3 protein is CASRVGTGMFYEQYF. CDR3 nucleotide sequence: TGTGCCAGTAGGGTCGGGACAGGGATGTTCTACGAGCAGTACTTC. The whole variable domain, filled in from reference TRBV19 and TRBJ2-7, reads DGGITQSPKYLFRKEGQNVTLSCEQNLNHDAMYWYRQDPGQGLRLIYYSQIVNDFQKGDIAEGYSVSREKKESFPLTVTSAQKNPTAFYLCASRVGTGMFYEQYFGPGTRLTVT.

This chain joins TRBV7-9 and TRBJ1-2; 9 bases match TRBD1. The CDR3 consists of 14 residues. Germline trimming cut 5 bases from V and 2 bases from J; bases unmatched to any gene: 3. CDR1 and CDR2 (germline): SEHNR, FQNEAQ (reference sequence). This CDR3 is CASSPGQGNYGYTF. The CDR3 bases are TGTGCCAGCAGCCCAGGACAGGGGAACTATGGCTACACCTTC.

CDR3 in DNA: TGCGCCAGCAGCCCAAACGCGCCCCCGGGCACTGAAGCTTTCTTT. This translates into CASSPNAPPGTEAFF. V usage is TRBV4-1 and J usage is TRBJ1-1; D unresolved. The CDR3 spans 15 residues. V was pared by 4 bases and J by 4 bases, with 16 bases between. Per germline, CDR1 MGHRA and CDR2 YSYEKL.

V is TRBV24-1 and J is TRBJ1-5; 7 positions agree with TRBD1. The ends lost 9 bases at V and 3 bases at J; junction bases unmatched: 4. Germline V lookup: CDR1 KGHDR, CDR2 SFDVKD. The CDR3 is 13 amino acids. CDR3 coding DNA: TGTGCCACCGCAGGACAGGTCAATCAGCCCCAGCATTTT. This gives the protein CATAGQVNQPQHF.

The chain links TRBV5-4 to TRBJ1-3; D ambiguous. The germline gives CDR1 SGHNT, CDR2 YYREEE (reference sequence). V shed 5 bases and J shed 0 bases, with 15 bases lying between them. CDR3 size: 16 residues. CDR3 DNA: TGTGCCAGCAGGCCGGAACCAGGATCCTCTGGAAACACCATATATTTT. It encodes CASRPEPGSSGNTIYF.

The DNA of the CDR3 is TGTGCCAGCAGCCGACAGAACACTGAAGCTTTCTTT. Translation: CASSRQNTEAFF. The chain links TRBV3-1 (or the pseudogene TRBV3-2) to TRBJ1-1; no reliable D call. Germline CDR1 is LGHDT and CDR2 is YNNKEL (reference sequence). The V end was cut by 4 bases, the J end by 1 base, with 4 bases between. CDR3 length: 12 residues.

The chain uses TRBV9 and TRBJ1-2, with a tentative D call TRBD1 (6 bases). V was pared by 0 bases and J by 10 bases, with 16 bases between. The CDR3 runs 14 residues. The germline V gene has CDR1 SGDLS and CDR2 YYNGEE. The CDR3 coding sequence is TGTGCCAGCAGCGTAGGAGTCGGGACACCTATCTACACCTTC. This codes for CASSVGVGTPIYTF.

The chain joins TRBV6-1 to TRBJ1-3, with TRBD1 matching 9 bases. After removal of 4 bases from V and 4 bases from J, the junction contained 11 bases not matched to a gene. This CDR3 comprises 17 residues. Germline assignment: CDR1 MNHNS and CDR2 SASEGT. CDR3 sequence: CASSGGQGLSLGNTIYF. In DNA form, the CDR3 reads TGTGCCAGCAGTGGTGGACAGGGGCTTTCTCTCGGAAACACCATATATTTT.

This sequence joins TRBV10-3 and TRBJ1-2, with unresolved D. V shed 3 bases and J shed 6 bases, with 14 bases lying between them. The CDR3 runs 14 residues. The germline V gene has CDR1 ENHRY and CDR2 SYGVKD. This chain's CDR3 is CAISDFRVSNGYTF. The CDR3 DNA sequence: TGTGCCATCAGTGATTTTCGGGTCTCGAATGGCTACACCTTC.

The chain links TRBV19 to TRBJ1-6; D gene unclear. This CDR3 comprises 15 residues. V lost 3 bases, J lost 0 bases, and 6 bases lay in between. Germline values: CDR1 LNHDA, CDR2 SQIVND (reference sequence). CDR3 in amino acids: CASSIVRSYNSPLHF. CDR3 DNA sequence: TGTGCCAGTAGTATTGTCCGCTCCTATAATTCACCCCTCCACTTT.

The chain uses TRBV18 and TRBJ1-5; TRBD1 matches at 9 bases. V dropped 5 bases and J dropped 3; count of bases not matched to a gene: 5. The CDR3 has 15 residues. Germline CDR1 reads KGHSH; CDR2 reads LQKENI. The CDR3 protein is CASSNTGGLNQPQHF. CDR3 nucleotide sequence: TGTGCCAGCTCAAACACAGGGGGCCTCAATCAGCCCCAGCATTTT.

The chain is built from TRBV2 and TRBJ2-7; weak D call: TRBD1 (5 bases). This CDR3 is 14 amino acids long. Germline V CDR1 and CDR2: SNHLY, FYNNEI. Trimming removed 0 bases from V and 6 bases from J, with 12 bases in between. For the CDR3, the DNA is TGTGCCAGCAGTGAAGCCAGGGTGTACGGCGAGCAGTACTTC. Protein: CASSEARVYGEQYF. Using reference TRBV2 and TRBJ2-7 for the parts outside the CDR3, the full variable domain is EPEVTQTPSHQVTQMGQEVILRCVPISNHLYFYWYRQILGQKVEFLVSFYNNEISEKSEIFDDQFSVERPDGSNFTLKIRSTKLEDSAMYFCASSEARVYGEQYFGPGTRLTVT.

The V gene is TRBV5-1, the J gene TRBJ1-4; 8 positions match TRBD1. CDR3 length equals 15 residues. CDR1 is SGHRS, CDR2 YFSETQ, per germline. The junction had 6 bases not matched to a gene; V was cut back by 0 bases and J by 8 bases. CDR3 loop: CASSLGDRQEEKLFF. CDR3 bases: TGCGCCAGCAGCTTGGGGGACAGGCAAGAAGAAAAACTGTTTTTT.

The CDR3: CATSAGAGISYEQYF. For the CDR3, the DNA is TGTGCCACCAGTGCCGGAGCAGGGATTTCCTACGAGCAGTACTTC. This sequence joins TRBV24-1 and TRBJ2-7; maybe TRBD1 (5 bases). V was trimmed by 5 bases and J by 1 base, leaving 14 bases between them. There are 15 residues in the CDR3. Per germline, CDR1 KGHDR and CDR2 SFDVKD.

This chain joins TRBV18 and TRBJ1-4; 7 nucleotides match TRBD1. V dropped 5 bases and J dropped 5; count of bases not matched to a gene: 8. This CDR3 has 15 residues. Germline values: CDR1 KGHSH, CDR2 LQKENI. The CDR3 loop is CASSRGQVLNEKLFF. DNA for the CDR3: TGTGCCAGCTCAAGAGGACAGGTGTTAAATGAAAAACTGTTTTTT.

J is TRBJ2-7 and V is TRBV3-1 (or the pseudogene TRBV3-2); D is perhaps TRBD1 (6 bases). Germline V gene sequence: CDR1 LGHDT, CDR2 YNNKEL (reference sequence). The CDR3 runs 14 residues. Between the trimmed V and J ends, which lost 4 bases and 2 bases, there was a span of 12 bases. CDR3 loop: CASSLEWGPYEQYF. CDR3 DNA: TGTGCCAGCAGCCTAGAATGGGGGCCCTACGAGCAGTACTTC.

This rearrangement joins TRBV21-1 to TRBJ1-1. TRBV21-1 is listed as a pseudogene. The CDR3 totals 15 residues. CDR3 DNA sequence: TGTGCCAGCAGCAAAACGCCGAGTATAAACACTGAAGCTTTCTTT. Encoded protein: CASSKTPSINTEAFF.

The J gene is TRBJ1-3, the V gene TRBV7-9, with a possible D match to TRBD1 (5 bases). V gave up 2 bases and J gave up 4 bases, with 12 bases separating them. This CDR3 region has 15 residues. Germline V gene sequence: CDR1 SEHNR, CDR2 FQNEAQ (reference sequence). CDR3 sequence: CASSLSGVLGNTIYF. DNA of the CDR3: TGTGCCAGCAGCTTATCGGGGGTCCTCGGAAACACCATATATTTT.

The V and J genes are TRBV7-9 and TRBJ2-1; 9 bases fit TRBD2. The germline CDR1 and CDR2 sequences are SEHNR and FQNEAQ (reference sequence). V was clipped by 2 bases and J by 12 bases; unmatched bases: 11. The CDR3 length is 15 residues. The CDR3, as DNA: TGTGCCAGCAGCTTAAAAAGCCTAGCGGGGCTAGGGCAGTTCTTC. Translation: CASSLKSLAGLGQFF.

The genes are TRBV21-1 and TRBJ2-7; no check of the table's D call, TRBD2, against the DNA was made. TRBV21-1 is an annotated pseudogene. The CDR3 is 12 amino acids. The CDR3, as DNA: TGTGCCAGCAGCCGCTCGAGATACGAGCAGTACTTC. This translates into CASSRSRYEQYF.

The chain uses TRBV9 and TRBJ2-1; 8 bases align to TRBD1. The CDR3 has 16 amino acids. V gave up 4 bases and J gave up 4 bases; unmatched junction bases: 10. CDR1 is SGDLS and CDR2 is YYNGEE in the germline V gene. The CDR3 spells CASSLRGQGAYNEQFF. For the CDR3, the DNA is TGTGCCAGCAGCCTAAGGGGGCAGGGGGCTTACAATGAGCAGTTCTTC.

This clone showed up just once. The CDR3 DNA reads TGTGCCAGCAGCCAAGATCCGGGCGTCGGAGGGGAAGCTTTCTTT. Translated: CASSQDPGVGGEAFF. The rearrangement uses TRBV4-2 and TRBJ1-1; D not certain. Germline V CDR1 and CDR2: LGHNA, YNFKEQ. Trimming cost V 0 bases and J 8 bases, with 16 bases left between them. This CDR3 is 15 amino acids long.

This rearrangement joins TRBV5-1 to TRBJ2-1; D is perhaps TRBD2 (6 bases). There are 11 residues in the CDR3. Trimming pared 4 bases from V and 9 bases from J, leaving 8 bases between. Germline assignment: CDR1 SGHRS and CDR2 YFSETQ. The DNA of the CDR3 is TGCGCCAGCAGCGGACTACTTGAGCAGTTCTTC. Translated, it gives CASSGLLEQFF.

The chain has TRBV10-3 and TRBJ1-3; unclear D gene. Trimming cost V 6 bases and J 0 bases, with 12 bases left between them. This CDR3 is built from 15 residues. CDR1 and CDR2 from the germline V gene are ENHRY and SYGVKD. CDR3 nucleotide sequence: TGTGCCATCAGACGTCCGGAGAACTCTGGAAACACCATATATTTT. Amino acid sequence: CAIRRPENSGNTIYF.

The chain couples TRBV7-3 to TRBJ1-1; no clear D gene. Per the germline V gene, CDR1 is SGHTA and CDR2 is FQGTGA. The CDR3 totals 13 residues. V lost 2 bases to trimming and J lost 2 bases, with 6 bases between them. CDR3 coding DNA: TGTGCCAGCAGCTTACAGGAAAACACTGAAGCTTTCTTT. It translates to CASSLQENTEAFF.

The chain employs TRBV27 and TRBJ2-7; D perhaps matches TRBD1 (6 bases). V was cut by 6 bases and J by 3 bases, with 12 bases left in between. CDR3 length: 13 amino acids. Looked up from germline, CDR1 is MNHEY and CDR2 is SMNVEV (reference sequence). The CDR3 sequence is CASSGTRSYEQYF. The CDR3 region has the DNA TGTGCCAGCAGCGGGACACGGAGCTACGAGCAGTACTTC.

The chain links TRBV6-2 or TRBV6-3 to TRBJ2-7; TRBD2 aligns across 8 bases. After removal of 6 bases from V and 3 bases from J, the junction contained 16 bases not matched to a gene. The CDR3 runs to 17 residues. Germline-derived CDR1 and CDR2 are MNHEY and SVGEGT. The CDR3 spells CASSRTSGSLLHYEQYF. The CDR3 DNA sequence: TGTGCCAGCAGCCGTACTAGCGGAAGCCTCCTTCACTACGAGCAGTACTTC.

This chain connects TRBV6-5 to TRBJ1-4; no firm D call. The ends were cut back, 8 bases at V and 7 bases at J, with 14 bases in the middle. This CDR3 is 13 amino acids long. CDR1 and CDR2 from the germline V gene are MNHEY and SVGAGI. CDR3 nucleotides: TGTGCCAGCCAAAGAGGAGGGTCTGAAAAACTGTTTTTT. This sequence encodes CASQRGGSEKLFF.

V is TRBV7-3 and J is TRBJ2-1; no firm D call. Trimming removed 6 bases at V and 8 bases at J, with 17 bases between. The CDR3 is made up of 14 amino acids. Looked up from germline, CDR1 is SGHTA and CDR2 is FQGTGA. CDR3 DNA sequence: TGTGCCAGCAGGGTCGACTTGAAAGAGGATGAGCAGTTCTTC. Amino acids: CASRVDLKEDEQFF.

Only one count was recorded for this clone. The chain links TRBV6-5 to TRBJ1-6; D call uncertain. The CDR3 totals 13 residues. Trimming left V 2 bases short and J 6 bases short, with 5 bases between. Germline V gene sequence: CDR1 MNHEY, CDR2 SVGAGI. CDR3 nucleotide sequence: TGTGCCAGCAGTTACGTCGGTAATTCACCCCTCCACTTT. This codes for CASSYVGNSPLHF.